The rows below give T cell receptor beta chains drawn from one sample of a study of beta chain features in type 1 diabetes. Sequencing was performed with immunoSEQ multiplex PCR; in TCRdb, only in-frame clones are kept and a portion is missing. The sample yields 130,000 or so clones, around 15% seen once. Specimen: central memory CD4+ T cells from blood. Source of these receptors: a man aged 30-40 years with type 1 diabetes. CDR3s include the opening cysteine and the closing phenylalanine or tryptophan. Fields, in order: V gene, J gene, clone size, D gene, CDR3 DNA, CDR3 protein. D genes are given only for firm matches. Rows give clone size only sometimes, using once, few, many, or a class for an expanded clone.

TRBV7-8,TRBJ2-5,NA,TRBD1,TGTGCCAGCAGCTTAGCTCATGGGACAGCTCAAGAGACCCAGTACTTC,CASSLAHGTAQETQYF
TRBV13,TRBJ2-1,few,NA,TGTGCCAGCAGCTTAAGCTTAGCGTTAGGATACAATGAGCAGTTCTTC,CASSLSLALGYNEQFF
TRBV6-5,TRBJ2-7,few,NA,TGTGCCAGCAGTTACGGACATCACAGGGGAGGGGAGCAGTACTTC,CASSYGHHRGGEQYF
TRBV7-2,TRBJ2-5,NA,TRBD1,TGTGCCAGCAGCTTAGGGACAGGCCAAGAGACCCAGTACTTC,CASSLGTGQETQYF
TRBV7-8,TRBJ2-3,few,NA,TGTGCCAGCAGCTTAAATGGGGGGACAGATACGCAGTATTTT,CASSLNGGTDTQYF
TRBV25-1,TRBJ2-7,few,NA,TGTGCCAGCAGTCCAGGGTGGAACGAGCAGTACTTC,CASSPGWNEQYF
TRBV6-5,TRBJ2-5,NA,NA,TGTGCCAGCAGTTACTCGGTCACCCTGAGGACCCAGTACTTC,CASSYSVTLRTQYF
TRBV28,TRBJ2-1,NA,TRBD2,TGTGCCAGCATAAGAGCGGGAAGCTCCTACAATGAGCAGTTCTTC,CASIRAGSSYNEQFF
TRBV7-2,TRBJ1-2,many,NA,TGTGCCAGCACCCTCGGCGGGGCTCAGGGCTACACCTTC,CASTLGGAQGYTF
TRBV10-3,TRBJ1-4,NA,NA,TGTGCCATCAGTGAGGGATACCGGGATTCAACTAATGAAAAACTGTTTTTT,CAISEGYRDSTNEKLFF
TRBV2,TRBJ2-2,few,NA,TGTGCCAGCAGTGACGAGCGTCAGAACACCGGGGAGCTGTTTTTT,CASSDERQNTGELFF
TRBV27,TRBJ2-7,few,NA,TGTGCCAGCAGTTTGCAGGGAAACGAGCAGTACTTC,CASSLQGNEQYF
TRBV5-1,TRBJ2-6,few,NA,TGCGCCAGCAGCTTTGCCCTCTCTGGGGCCAACGTCCTGACTTTC,CASSFALSGANVLTF
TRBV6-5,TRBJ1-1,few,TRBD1,TGTGCCAGCAGGGACAGGGATGTCGACACTGAAGCTTTCTTT,CASRDRDVDTEAFF
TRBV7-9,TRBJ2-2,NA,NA,TGTGCCAGCCACTTCACCGGGGAGCTGTTTTTT,CASHFTGELFF
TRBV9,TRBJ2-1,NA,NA,TGTGCCAGCAGCGTATTCGACTACAATGAGCAGTTCTTC,CASSVFDYNEQFF
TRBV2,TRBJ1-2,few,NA,TGTGCCAGCAGTGAAGCAGGTGACGGCTATGGCTACACCTTC,CASSEAGDGYGYTF
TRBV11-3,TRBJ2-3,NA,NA,TGTGCCAGCAGCCCAGGGGTGGATCTTAGCACAGATACGCAGTATTTT,CASSPGVDLSTDTQYF
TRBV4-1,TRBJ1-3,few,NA,TGCGCCAGCAGCCAAGGGGCACAGGGCGCAGGAAACACCATATATTTT,CASSQGAQGAGNTIYF
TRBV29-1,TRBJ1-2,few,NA,TGCAGCGTTGAAGATTACAGGGCTAACTATGGCTACACCTTC,CSVEDYRANYGYTF
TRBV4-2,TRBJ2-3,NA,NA,TGTGCCAGCAGCCAAGACGACAGGCGCAACACAGATACGCAGTATTTT,CASSQDDRRNTDTQYF
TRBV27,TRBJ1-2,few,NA,TGTGCCAGCAGTACAGGGAACTATGGCTACACCTTC,CASSTGNYGYTF
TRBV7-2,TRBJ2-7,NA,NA,TGTGCCAGCAGCGGACTCTCCTACGAGCAGTACTTC,CASSGLSYEQYF
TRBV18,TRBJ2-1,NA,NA,TGTGCCAGCTCACAGGGTCGCGCCTATGAGCAGTTCTTC,CASSQGRAYEQFF
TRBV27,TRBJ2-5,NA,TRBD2,TGTGCCAGCAGGCGGGGCGGGAGCCAAGAGACCCAGTACTTC,CASRRGGSQETQYF
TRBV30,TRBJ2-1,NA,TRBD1,TGTGCCTGGCGGTATTTTGGGACAGACTTTTACAATGAGCAGTTCTTC,CAWRYFGTDFYNEQFF
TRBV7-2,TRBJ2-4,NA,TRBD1,TGTGCCAGCAGCTTCTCGACAGGGAACATTCAGTACTTC,CASSFSTGNIQYF
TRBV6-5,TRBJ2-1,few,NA,TGTGCCAGCAGTTCGGAGTACAGGGTGAGCAATGAGCAGTTCTTC,CASSSEYRVSNEQFF
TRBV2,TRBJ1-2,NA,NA,TGTGCCAGCAGTGGAGACAGCCTCGGCTACACCTTC,CASSGDSLGYTF
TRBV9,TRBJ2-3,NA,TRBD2,TGTGCCAGCAGCGTAGGACTAGCGGGGGGGCCGCAAGATACGCAGTATTTT,CASSVGLAGGPQDTQYF
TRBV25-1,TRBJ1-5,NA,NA,TGTGCCAGCAGTGAAGGGGACTCATGGGGACAGCCCCAGCATTTT,CASSEGDSWGQPQHF
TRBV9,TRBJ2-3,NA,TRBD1,TGTGCCAGCAGCCGATCCTCACAGGGGGCAGATACGCAGTATTTT,CASSRSSQGADTQYF
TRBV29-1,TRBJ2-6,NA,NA,TGCAGCGTACAACTGAGCTCTGGGGCCAACGTCCTGACTTTC,CSVQLSSGANVLTF
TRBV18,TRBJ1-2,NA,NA,TGTGCCAGCTCACCACCCGGGAACTATGGCTACACCTTC,CASSPPGNYGYTF
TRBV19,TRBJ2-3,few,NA,TGTGCCAGTAGTATCTATGGGGCGACAGATACGCAGTATTTT,CASSIYGATDTQYF
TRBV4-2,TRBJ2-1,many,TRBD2,TGTGCCAGCAGCCAAGAGGGACTAGCGACCTACAATGAGCAGTTCTTC,CASSQEGLATYNEQFF
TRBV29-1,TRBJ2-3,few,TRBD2,TGCAGCGTTGGACTAGCGGGGGGAACAGATACGCAGTATTTT,CSVGLAGGTDTQYF
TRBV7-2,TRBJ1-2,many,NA,TGTGCCAGCAGCGCCCGCGGGGGAAATATCTATGGCTACACCTTC,CASSARGGNIYGYTF
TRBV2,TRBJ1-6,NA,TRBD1,TGTGCCAGCAGTCAATGGACAGGGTGGGATTCACCCCTCCACTTT,CASSQWTGWDSPLHF
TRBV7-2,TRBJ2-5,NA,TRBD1,TGTGCCAGCAGCACAGGACAGGGACCAGAGACCCAGTACTTC,CASSTGQGPETQYF
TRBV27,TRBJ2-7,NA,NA,TGTGCCAGCAGTTTATCAGGACAGAGCTCCTACGAGCAGTACTTC,CASSLSGQSSYEQYF
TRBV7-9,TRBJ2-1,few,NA,TGTGCCAGCAGCTTCGCCGAATACAATGAGCAGTTCTTC,CASSFAEYNEQFF
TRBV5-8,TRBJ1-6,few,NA,TGTGCCAGCAGCGGGAAGGACAGTCTCAATTCACCCCTCCACTTT,CASSGKDSLNSPLHF
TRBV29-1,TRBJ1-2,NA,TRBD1,TGCAGCGCTGACCAGGACAGGGGAAGAAACTATGGCTACACCTTC,CSADQDRGRNYGYTF
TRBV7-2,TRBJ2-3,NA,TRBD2,TGTGCCAGCAGCTTAGTGCGGGGGATGGGAGATACGCAGTATTTT,CASSLVRGMGDTQYF
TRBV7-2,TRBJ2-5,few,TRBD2,TGTGCCAGCAGCTTAGCGTATGCGGGGGGTCAAGAGACCCAGTACTTC,CASSLAYAGGQETQYF
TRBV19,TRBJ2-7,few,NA,TGTGCCAGTAGTATTAGGGTTTCCTACGAGCAGTACTTC,CASSIRVSYEQYF